The entry that follows covers one T cell receptor beta chain sequence. Its antigen is still unknown. No base qualities exist here, and no much larger clone lies one base off it. This sample is part of a study of cytomegalovirus exposure and HLA in healthy donors (dated 2017 in TCRdb). Notes on the research overall: An earlier analysis of approximately 640 of the donors reported about 290 Gb of sequence data and approximately 110 million unique TCR beta sequences from 150 million to 200 million T cells. Besides the first cohort of around 670 subjects, a separate validation cohort made up of 120 different subjects was used. An earlier analysis of fewer than 750 of the donors used high-throughput TCR beta sequencing to judge whether each TCR beta V gene segment behaved as functional or pseudogenic. A later analysis re-examined previously published TCR beta repertoires from more than 600 donors and added high-resolution HLA genotyping to investigate patterns of TCR occurrence. Among the approximately 400 genotyped donors, more than 70% belonged to the genetic ancestry cluster associated with self-reported Caucasian donors. To predict cytomegalovirus infection status, the study brought together high-throughput TCR immunosequencing, statistical association of individual TCRs with disease status, and machine learning. Across roughly 420 genotyped donors of the cohort, an average of roughly 200,000 unique TCR beta nucleotide sequences per donor were sequenced, and roughly a sixth of those sequences were non-productive. A later genetic analysis took genome-wide SNP genotypes for about three fifths of the 666 donors and used that subset as a discovery cohort. The study aimed to test whether signatures of past pathogen exposure could be identified by cataloging public T cell receptors. Several DR-DQ haplotypes were handled as single units for association and clustering because linkage in the cohort was strong. Donor age, sex, ethnicity and CMV serostatus were compiled alongside the repertoire data. The number of donors typed differed by locus, with about 629-630 for A, B, C, DRB1 and DQB1, around 560 for DQA1, some 570 for DPA1, and about 450 for DPB1. The later analysis used no new phenotypic data to find candidate immune exposures, relying instead on TCR beta sequences and their occurrence across donors. Every discovery cohort repertoire had been produced on one sequencing platform. An early release covering over 500 HLA-typed donors comprised around 300 gigabases of sequencing data and 65 million to 100 million unique TCR sequences. Both class I and class II loci were covered by HLA typing, at four-digit resolution. The study profiled the T cell repertoires of hundreds of subjects by immunosequencing and related them to cytomegalovirus serostatus. Study-wide findings and limitations: In a later analysis, TCR association rates were found to vary across HLA loci, with the most associated TCRs seen for DRB1 alleles and the fewest for HLA-C alleles. Because counts were too low, roughly 16 rarely observed V segments, including chromosome 9 orphons, were excluded from the earlier analysis of 587 of the donors. Linkage disequilibrium might explain the correlated functional status among segregating V segments, but an unknown experimental factor could not be excluded. Because the 87-base-pair reads could not distinguish some IMGT-functional V segments, including TRBV6-2 and TRBV6-3, those segments were excluded. A cluster of highly shared sequence variants was judged likely to represent a technical artifact of the sequencing pipeline. In vitro tests confirmed that a few of the cytomegalovirus-associated TCR beta chains recognize cytomegalovirus antigens. This cohort had only TCR beta chains sequenced, and the lack of alpha or paired-chain data limited which features could be detected. The study listed approximately 150 TCR beta chains as associated with cytomegalovirus. A further reported finding was that TCR beta sequences accurately predicted the HLA-A and HLA-B alleles for most subjects in the first cohort. The presence/absence analyses assumed that sequencing depth was roughly uniform across donors, and that assumption may not be true. In a later genetic analysis, fewer N-insertions in productive TCRs were reported among donors in an Asian-associated ancestry cluster than the roughly 700-donor mean. In a later analysis, several top co-occurrence clusters were reported to appear linked to parvovirus B19, influenza, CMV and Epstein-Barr virus. Because HLA typing was unavailable for some donors at each locus, only the typed subset was used in association tests. Most TCR sequences were seen in very few donors, while some public TCRs were found in many individuals. Specific HLA alleles were associated with 15,000 to 20,000 TCR beta sequences at a false discovery rate of 0.05 in a later analysis. Compared with equally common non-associated chains, HLA-associated TCR beta chains in a later analysis were more clonally expanded and had lower generation probabilities. Strong co-occurrence of HLA alleles, especially DR and DQ, made assigning TCR associations to individual alleles difficult. Broadly in line with IMGT annotations, most TCR beta V segments showed up in productive rearrangements about 90% or about 30% of the time in an earlier analysis of some 590 of the donors. The classifier was reported to diagnose cytomegalovirus status with high specificity and sensitivity in both the original and validation cohorts. V-gene and J-gene trimming of TCR beta chains was associated with a missense DCLRE1C variant in a later genetic analysis, and the association was replicated in an independent cohort. Most CMV-associated TCR beta chains appeared to be HLA-restricted in a later analysis, and the HLA associations seemed to be driven largely by CMV exposure. The authors suggested that the approach could potentially be generalized to other disease states and immunological phenotypes. The only immune exposure information available for the cohort was CMV serostatus.

At the junction V is shortened by 5 bases and J by 7 bases, with 8 bases in between. Via the germline V gene, CDR1 is ENHRY and CDR2 SYGVKD. From the cysteine through the phenylalanine, the CDR3 covers 12 amino acids. Of the read, only the CDR3 DNA is kept; its 36 bases are in frame from base 1. The cohort comprised several hundred healthy bone marrow donors. At the time of sampling, all cohort members were nominally healthy, though unrecorded immune exposures were likely present. The donor tested CMV seronegative and was one of the 352 seronegative cohort members. Every donor gave a peripheral blood sample, and the peripheral blood mononuclear cells from that sample were used for TCR beta sequencing. The Qiagen DNeasy Blood Extraction Kit was used to extract genomic DNA from the blood cell samples. The library was built by means of the immunoSEQ multiplex PCR assay. For the multiplex PCR, a mixture combining 60 forward primers for TCR Vbeta segments and 13 reverse primers for TCR Jbeta segments was used. The CDR3 region of rearranged TCR beta genes was amplified from genomic DNA by a multiplex PCR assay. The amplified TCR beta libraries were sequenced on the Illumina HiSeq System as 87-base-pair reads. In the paper's pipeline: Across the 500 to 750 repertoires, a later analysis counted tens of millions of unique TCR beta chains, 9.5 million to 13 million of which were shared by at least two donors. To remove PCR and sequencing errors, raw reads were error-corrected and collapsed into unique sequences using a nearest-neighbor algorithm that merged closely related sequences. CDR3 sequences were aligned to IMGT reference sequences to assign V, D and J gene segments. For a sequence to be retained, at least a six-nucleotide match to both a V gene segment and a J gene segment was required. A rearrangement was called productive if the CDR3 had no stop codons and remained in frame with V and J, and every other rearrangement was called non-productive. CDR3 was defined by IMGT convention, running from the second conserved V-encoded cysteine to the conserved J-encoded phenylalanine. The earlier analysis of 500 to 650 of the donors excluded any sequence lacking an unambiguous match to a single V gene segment. In an earlier analysis of 587 of the donors, V segments were called functional above 56.7% productive rearrangements and were called segregating when the between-donor standard deviation exceeded 5%. A statistical classification framework was built for diagnosing cytomegalovirus status from the catalog of TCR beta chain sequences. In a later analysis, V and J genes were assigned by comparing TCR nucleotide sequences against IMGT/GENE-DB human TR gene sequences. A later analysis assigned CDR3 sequences and most-parsimonious VDJ recombination scenarios with the TCRdist pipeline. In a later analysis, each TCR beta chain was defined by its CDR3 amino acid sequence together with its V-gene family, and reads without a unique V-gene family were excluded. In a later analysis, fewer than 600 highly shared, low-generation-probability nucleotide sequences were removed to address suspected cross-contamination and a sequencing artifact. In a later analysis, a clonal expansion index was calculated for each public chain from normalized within-repertoire ranks of inferred template counts. In a later analysis, generation probabilities were computed with a VDJ recombination model fitted to out-of-frame rearrangements, and the resulting probabilities were checked against IGoR. In a later analysis, TCR-TCR, TCR-HLA and TCR-CMV co-occurrence was scored with hypergeometric tests, and a repertoire-size bias correction was applied to TCR pairs. A later analysis estimated false discovery rates by permuting HLA or CMV assignments 20 times. In a later analysis, co-occurring TCRs were grouped using DBSCAN, with TCRdist sequence similarity added in when clustering inside HLA-allele-positive subsets. Repertoires with fewer than 30,000 or more than 120,000 public chains were left out of co-occurrence clustering, as were about 5 repertoires with anomalous nucleotide sharing. TCRdb limited this immuneACCESS table to in-frame rearrangements with V and J called. A share of clones is missing; checked studies link under half to unresolved V genes, and the rest is unexplained. From that table come the V and J calls and clone size; the DNA was used to work out D and trimming. Recorded for this sample are tens of thousands of clones; roughly 69% of them occurred a single time. The ten largest clones take up roughly 6% of the sample.

The rearrangement combines TRBV10-3 with TRBJ1-4; TRBD1 is perhaps the D gene, given 6 matching bases. The sample consisted of PBMCs. This TCR was recovered from a woman under 40 in good health and CMV-seronegative. Here is the DNA: TGTGCCATCAGTCTCAGGGGTGAAAAACTGTTTTTT. Its product reads: CAISLRGEKLFF.